This TCR beta chain derives from a study of blood T cell repertoires in COVID-19. Ages ranged from about 18 to 89 years, with residence in 20 to 30 US areas. Between the trimmed V and J ends, which lost 5 bases and 8 bases, there was a span of 18 bases. Germline values: CDR1 GTSNPN, CDR2 SVGIG (reference sequence). The CDR3 is 14 residues long. Assay used: immunoSEQ multiplex PCR; TCRdb lists only in-frame clones, some missing. The sample has approximately 440,000 clones, roughly nine tenths seen once. The TCR comes from a woman in her late teens or twenties who had recovered from COVID-19. The sample consisted of PBMCs or T cells enriched from blood (not recorded which). The chain joins TRBV30 to TRBJ1-4; D perhaps matches TRBD1 (5 bases). CDR3 amino acids: CAWGGRGGGEKLFF. DNA of the CDR3: TGTGCCTGGGGAGGGAGGGGTGGCGGAGAAAAACTGTTTTTT.